Following are 13 T cell receptor beta chains from one sample sequenced in a study of blood T cell repertoires in COVID-19. The method was immunoSEQ multiplex PCR; TCRdb's version includes in-frame clones alone and lacks a portion of them. Of 62,000 or so clones in the sample, 80% to 90% were seen once. The sequenced sample was peripheral blood. The receptor source for this set is a man aged 50 to 60 with acute or convalescent COVID-19.

CDR3 residues: CAVGGVGSTDTQYF. As DNA, the CDR3 is TGTGCCGTGGGGGGTGTGGGGAGCACAGATACGCAGTATTTT. This chain joins TRBV24-1 and TRBJ2-3, with TRBD2 as a possible D gene (6 bases). CDR1 KGHDR and CDR2 SFDVKD come from the germline V gene. This CDR3 has 14 residues. The V end lost 12 bases, the J end lost 0 bases, and 15 bases lay between the germline ends.

This chain connects TRBV7-9 to TRBJ2-1, with D possibly TRBD2 on 5 matching bases. The CDR3 covers 12 residues. The V gene lost 5 bases and the J gene lost 8 bases, with 10 bases spanning the gap. CDR1 and CDR2 (germline): SEHNR, FQNEAQ (reference sequence). CDR3 residues: CASSPLGDEQFF. In DNA, the CDR3 is TGTGCCAGCAGCCCACTAGGCGATGAGCAGTTCTTC.

The chain recombines TRBV28 with TRBJ2-7, with 12 bases matching TRBD2. The CDR3 runs to 15 residues. Per germline, CDR1 MDHEN and CDR2 SYDVKM. V lost 5 bases and J lost 2; bases outside the gene matches: 4. DNA for the CDR3: TGTGCCAGCAGTCCGGGACTAGCGGGCCCCTACGAGCAGTACGTC. It translates to CASSPGLAGPYEQYV.

J is TRBJ1-1 and V is TRBV18, with 10 bases aligning to TRBD1. Germline CDR1 KGHSH, CDR2 LQKENI. The CDR3 consists of 14 residues. The V gene end was trimmed by 5 bases and the J gene end by 5 bases; junction bases not matched to a gene: 5. CDR3 loop: CASSSGQGETEAFF. The DNA for the CDR3 is TGTGCCAGCTCATCCGGACAGGGGGAAACTGAAGCTTTCTTT.

Only a few counts were recorded for this clone. The gene calls are TRBV19 and TRBJ1-4; 7 positions agree with TRBD1. The CDR3 sequence is 15 residues long. Germline V CDR1 and CDR2: LNHDA, SQIVND (reference sequence). The junction had 3 bases not matched to a gene; V was cut back by 1 base and J by 4 bases. The CDR3 DNA reads TGTGCCAGTAGTATAGTCGGGACAGATAATGAAAAACTGTTTTTT. Translation gives CASSIVGTDNEKLFF.

The chain combines TRBV2 with TRBJ1-6, with TRBD1 identical over 8 bases. V shed 5 bases, J shed 9 bases, and the junction held 9 bases outside the gene matches. Germline CDR1 reads SNHLY; CDR2 reads FYNNEI. The length of the CDR3 is 15 residues. In DNA, the CDR3 is TGTGCCAGCAGTCCTCCGACAGGGGAGGGTTCACCCCTCCACTTT. Translation gives CASSPPTGEGSPLHF.

This clone was observed a single time. The V gene is TRBV14, the J gene TRBJ1-2; D may be TRBD1 (5 bases). The ends were cut back, 4 bases at V and 3 bases at J, with 9 bases in the middle. Germline values: CDR1 SGHDN, CDR2 FVKESK. The CDR3 runs to 13 residues. CDR3 bases: TGTGCCAGCAGCCGGCAGGGTGACTATGGCTACACCTTC. Translating gives CASSRQGDYGYTF. Together with reference TRBV14 and TRBJ1-2, the CDR3 gives the full variable domain: EAGVTQFPSHSVIEKGQTVTLRCDPISGHDNLYWYRRVMGKEIKFLLHFVKESKQDESGMPNNRFLAERTGGTYSTLKVQPAELEDSGVYFCASSRQGDYGYTFGSGTRLTVV.

This clone was seen just once. The J gene is TRBJ2-7, the V gene TRBV19; tentative D call: TRBD2 (6 bases). Trimming removed 2 bases at V and 3 bases at J, with 20 bases between. The CDR3 is 17 amino acids. Germline assignment: CDR1 LNHDA and CDR2 SQIVND (reference sequence). The CDR3 protein is CASSIPRDSGNHYEQYF. CDR3 nucleotides: TGTGCCAGTAGTATACCCCGGGACTCCGGTAACCACTACGAGCAGTACTTC.

The gene calls are TRBV11-2 and TRBJ2-3; TRBD1 matches 7 bases. The V gene's germline CDR1 is SGHAT and CDR2 FQNNGV. This CDR3 is 17 amino acids long. V lost 5 bases, J lost 3 bases, and 14 bases stayed unmatched. The CDR3: CASSPLTGTGITDTQYF. DNA for the CDR3: TGTGCCAGCAGCCCGTTGACAGGGACGGGTATAACAGATACGCAGTATTTT.

CDR3 DNA: TGTGCCAGTAGGCCCTGGAGTAATGAAAAACTGTTTTTT. Residues: CASRPWSNEKLFF. The chain uses TRBV19 and TRBJ1-4; D ambiguous. The germline V gene encodes CDR1 LNHDA and CDR2 SQIVND (reference sequence). The CDR3 has 13 amino acids. V lost 6 bases to trimming and J lost 4 bases, with 9 bases between them.

This chain uses TRBV4-1 with TRBJ1-5; D is unclear. CDR1 and CDR2 from the germline V gene are MGHRA and YSYEKL. The V end was cut by 2 bases, the J end by 3 bases, with 8 bases between. CDR3 size: 14 residues. The CDR3 DNA reads TGCGCCAGCAGCCAATTTACCTACAATCAGCCCCAGCATTTT. Translated, it gives CASSQFTYNQPQHF.

J is TRBJ1-5 and V is TRBV6-2 or TRBV6-3, with 7 bases identical to TRBD1. With V trimmed by 5 bases and J by 4 bases, 14 bases remained unmatched. The CDR3 has 17 amino acids. Germline-derived CDR1 and CDR2 are MNHEY and SVGEGT. The CDR3 protein is CASSPRQGRTLNQPQHF. In nucleotides, the CDR3 is TGTGCCAGCAGTCCGCGACAGGGTCGGACTTTAAATCAGCCCCAGCATTTT.

The V gene is TRBV9, the J gene TRBJ2-5; possibly TRBD1 for D (6 bases). The germline V gene encodes CDR1 SGDLS and CDR2 YYNGEE. The ends were cut back, 3 bases at V and 5 bases at J, with 14 bases in the middle. CDR3 length: 14 amino acids. CDR3 nucleotides: TGTGCCAGCAGCGCCACAGGGATGCGGGAGACCCAGTACTTC. Protein product: CASSATGMRETQYF.